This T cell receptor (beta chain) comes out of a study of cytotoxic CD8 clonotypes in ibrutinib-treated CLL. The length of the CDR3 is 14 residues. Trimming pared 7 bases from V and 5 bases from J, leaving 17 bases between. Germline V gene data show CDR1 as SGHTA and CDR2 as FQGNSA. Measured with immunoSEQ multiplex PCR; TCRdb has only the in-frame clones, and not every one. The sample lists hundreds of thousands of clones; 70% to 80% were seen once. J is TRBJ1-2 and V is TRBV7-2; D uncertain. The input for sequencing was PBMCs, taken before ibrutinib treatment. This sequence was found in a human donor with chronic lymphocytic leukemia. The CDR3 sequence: CASTPFVDPYGYTF. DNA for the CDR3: TGTGCCAGCACGCCCTTCGTAGATCCATATGGCTACACCTTC.